The source of this T cell receptor beta chain is a study of blood T cell repertoires in COVID-19. As processed by the authors: By means of reference gene primer amplification, nucleated cell counts were estimated. The assay was immunoSEQ multiplex PCR, and TCRdb's table has in-frame clones only and misses some. V, J and clone size are those of that table, while D and trimming were read from the DNA. The sample gives about 140,000 clones, approximately 88% of which show up once; 1.5% to 2% is in the top ten. The CDR3 spans 14 residues. Per germline, CDR1 MNHEY and CDR2 SVGAGI. Unmatched junction bases numbered 7, after V lost 7 bases and J lost 4 bases.

The rearrangement links TRBV6-5 to TRBJ1-1; 9 positions agree with TRBD1. Material for sequencing was peripheral blood. The origin of this receptor is a man in his 70s with acute or convalescent COVID-19. The CDR3 DNA sequence: TGTGCCAGCAACCCGGGACAGGGAGGCACTGAAGCTTTCTTT. It codes for CASNPGQGGTEAFF.